This T cell receptor beta chain was sequenced in a study of T cells after yellow fever vaccination. Study background: Low-cell-number fractions underwent preparation using SMART-Seq v4 Ultra Low Input. The study, taken as a whole, reports: Although most clonotypes did not, a small share appeared in both CD4 and CD8 compartments.

This clonotype appeared many times. What it binds is unknown. V lost 6 bases to trimming and J lost 9 bases, with 18 bases between them. This CDR3 contains 14 residues. It was through 5'RACE template switching that TCR cDNA was made, with a universal primer site and UMIs added. TCRdb called the 5' RACE reads again in MiXCR, with one record for every CDR3 protein. The sample has about 400,000 distinct CDR3 sequences, over 5% seen once. The specimen was PBMCs, collected 5 days after the yellow fever booster vaccination. J is TRBJ2-1 and V is TRBV12-3 or TRBV12-4; maybe TRBD1 (5 bases). This TCR was recovered from a man aged 30 to 39 who received the YFV17D yellow fever vaccine. The CDR3 sequence is CASSWTLDDGEQFF. The DNA for the CDR3 is TGTGCCAGCAGCTGGACATTGGATGACGGTGAGCAGTTCTTC.